This entry lists 29 T cell receptor beta chains sequenced from one sample in a study of shared clonotypes between healthy human individuals. Using immunoSEQ multiplex PCR, the repertoire was profiled, and TCRdb retains in-frame clones only, with some absent. This sample yields 800,000 to 1,200,000 clones, of which approximately 80% are seen a single time; approximately 0.5% belongs to the top ten. Specimen: memory CD4+ T cells from PBMCs. Subset given: CD45RA-negative fraction. The receptors originated from a young man in good health. Some clones in this sample may be carry-over from other donors' samples.

In this sample, this clone turned up a few times. This sequence joins TRBV6-5 and TRBJ1-1; no firm D call. The germline V gene has CDR1 MNHEY and CDR2 SVGAGI. The CDR3 has 11 amino acids. With 4 bases removed from V and 7 bases from J, the gap between germline ends came to 7 bases. CDR3 sequence (DNA): TGTGCCAGCAGTTTGTTCGGTGAAGCTTTCTTT. Protein: CASSLFGEAFF.

The chain uses TRBV4-2 and TRBJ2-2; 14 bases map to TRBD2. The germline CDR1 and CDR2 sequences are LGHNA and YNFKEQ. V lost 4 bases, J lost 2 bases, and 6 bases stayed unmatched. The CDR3 has 18 residues. The CDR3: CASSPGTSGSFNTGELFF. As DNA, the CDR3 is TGTGCCAGCAGCCCCGGGACTAGCGGGAGCTTCAACACCGGGGAGCTGTTTTTT.

A few counts support this clone. This chain links TRBV28 with TRBJ2-6; TRBD2 is a possible D gene (6 bases). This CDR3 is built from 15 residues. Looked up from germline, CDR1 is MDHEN and CDR2 is SYDVKM. The V end was cut by 8 bases, the J end by 4 bases, with 15 bases between. In DNA form, the CDR3 reads TGTGCCAGCCCTAGGCGGGGAACCGGGGCCAACGTCCTGACTTTC. The encoded protein is CASPRRGTGANVLTF.

A single count supports this clone. The chain employs TRBV7-9 and TRBJ2-2; TRBD1 is a possible D gene (5 bases). Per the germline V gene, CDR1 is SEHNR and CDR2 is FQNEAQ (reference sequence). Trimming shortened V by 5 bases and J by 5 bases, and 18 bases separated the two germline ends. This CDR3 has 16 amino acids. CDR3 DNA: TGTGCCAGCAGCCGATCCACGGCAGGGTTAACCGGGGAGCTGTTTTTT. It codes for CASSRSTAGLTGELFF. The full variable domain, with the rest looked up from reference TRBV7-9 and TRBJ2-2, is DTGVSQNPRHKITKRGQNVTFRCDPISEHNRLYWYRQTLGQGPEFLTYFQNEAQLEKSRLLSDRFSAERPKGSFSTLEIQRTEQGDSAMYLCASSRSTAGLTGELFFGEGSRLTVL.

Worth noting for this clone: Other DNA sequences within the sample encode an identical CDR3. This sequence joins TRBV18 and TRBJ2-7; D unresolved. V was cut by 2 bases and J by 2 bases, with 4 bases left in between. Per the germline V gene, CDR1 is KGHSH and CDR2 is LQKENI. CDR3 length equals 12 residues. The CDR3 is CASSPNPYEQYF. The CDR3 nucleotides read TGTGCCAGCTCACCAAATCCCTACGAGCAGTACTTC.

The chain joins TRBV6-6 to TRBJ1-2; D ambiguous. The V gene lost 0 bases and the J gene lost 2 bases, with 10 bases spanning the gap. Per germline, CDR1 MNHNY and CDR2 SVGAGI (reference sequence). The CDR3 consists of 15 residues. Here the CDR3 DNA reads TGTGCCAGCAGTTACTCGACGGGGAGGAACTATGGCTACACCTTC. Its translation: CASSYSTGRNYGYTF.

The table lists this clone with a few counts. The rearrangement joins TRBV7-9 to TRBJ2-7; 7 bases match TRBD1. The CDR3 is made up of 17 amino acids. V was pared by 4 bases and J by 0 bases, with 12 bases of the junction left unmatched. Germline CDR1 and CDR2: SEHNR and FQNEAQ (reference sequence). In DNA, the CDR3 is TGTGCCAGCAGCTCCCGATGGACAGGACAACGCTCCTACGAGCAGTACTTC. Translating it yields CASSSRWTGQRSYEQYF.

The V and J genes are TRBV5-1 and TRBJ1-3, with 7 bases identical to TRBD1. With 4 bases clipped from V and 0 bases from J, the junction kept 7 bases outside the gene matches. CDR3 length: 16 amino acids. CDR1 is SGHRS, CDR2 YFSETQ, per germline. The CDR3 spells CASSTGTAGSGNTIYF. Here the CDR3 DNA reads TGCGCCAGCAGCACGGGGACAGCTGGCTCTGGAAACACCATATATTTT.

Only a few counts were recorded for this clone. The V call is TRBV7-2, the J call TRBJ1-1, with D possibly matching TRBD1 (5 bases). V lost 5 bases and J 2 bases, leaving 12 bases between the germline ends. CDR3 length: 14 amino acids. Germline V gene sequence: CDR1 SGHTA, CDR2 FQGNSA. CDR3 region: CASSHGTVNTEAFF. In DNA form, the CDR3 reads TGTGCCAGCAGCCACGGGACGGTAAACACTGAAGCTTTCTTT.

The chain couples TRBV25-1 to TRBJ2-1; 8 positions agree with TRBD2. With 5 bases clipped from V and 8 bases from J, the junction kept 14 bases outside the gene matches. CDR1 MGHDK and CDR2 SYGVNS come from the germline V gene. The CDR3 is 16 residues long. The CDR3 DNA sequence: TGTGCCAGCAGTCCCCGGGGGGGGATCCTAATGGATGAGCAGTTCTTC. This sequence encodes CASSPRGGILMDEQFF. The whole variable domain, filled in from reference TRBV25-1 and TRBJ2-1, reads EADIYQTPRYLVIGTGKKITLECSQTMGHDKMYWYQQDPGMELHLIHYSYGVNSTEKGDLSSESTVSRIRTEHFPLTLESARPSHTSQYLCASSPRGGILMDEQFFGPGTRLTVL.

The chain links TRBV30 to TRBJ1-6, with D uncertain. Germline values: CDR1 GTSNPN, CDR2 SVGIG (reference sequence). V was cut by 0 bases and J by 12 bases, with 12 bases left in between. This CDR3 has 13 amino acids. This CDR3 is CAWSVSGVGPLHF. In DNA form, the CDR3 reads TGTGCCTGGAGTGTATCCGGGGTAGGACCCCTCCACTTT. Using reference TRBV30 and TRBJ1-6 for the parts outside the CDR3, the full variable domain is SQTIHQWPATLVQPVGSPLSLECTVEGTSNPNLYWYRQAAGRGLQLLFYSVGIGQISSEVPQNLSASRPQDRQFILSSKKLLLSDSGFYLCAWSVSGVGPLHFGNGTRLTVT.

The chain couples TRBV7-2 to TRBJ2-2; D might be TRBD2 (5 bases). V lost 3 bases and J lost 0, with 14 bases in between. The V gene's germline CDR1 is SGHTA and CDR2 FQGNSA. The CDR3 is 17 residues long. The DNA of the CDR3 is TGTGCCAGCAGCTTGATGTCGCCAGCGGCGAACACCGGGGAGCTGTTTTTT. Protein: CASSLMSPAANTGELFF.

This clone was observed once. The J gene is TRBJ1-4, the V gene TRBV13; D may be TRBD1 (5 bases). Trimming left V 3 bases short and J 6 bases short, with 14 bases between. The CDR3 extends over 15 amino acids. The germline V gene has CDR1 PRHDT and CDR2 FYEKMQ (reference sequence). CDR3 region: CASSFSQDLYEKLFF. The DNA of the CDR3 is TGTGCCAGCAGCTTCTCACAGGATTTGTATGAAAAACTGTTTTTT. Filled out from reference TRBV13 and TRBJ1-4, the complete variable domain reads AAGVIQSPRHLIKEKRETATLKCYPIPRHDTVYWYQQGPGQDPQFLISFYEKMQSDKGSIPDRFSAQQFSDYHSELNMSSLELGDSALYFCASSFSQDLYEKLFFGSGTQLSVL.

This sequence joins TRBV19 and TRBJ1-4, with D unclear. The length of the CDR3 is 14 residues. The germline V gene encodes CDR1 LNHDA and CDR2 SQIVND (reference sequence). Trimming removed 6 bases from V and 0 bases from J, with 8 bases in between. CDR3 amino acids: CASRTVATNEKLFF. The CDR3, as DNA: TGTGCCAGTAGAACAGTCGCAACTAATGAAAAACTGTTTTTT.

This clone has a handful of counts. Other DNA sequences in this specimen translate into the identical CDR3. The V and J genes are TRBV5-1 and TRBJ1-5; 7 nucleotides line up with TRBD1. This CDR3 comprises 14 residues. Looked up from germline, CDR1 is SGHRS and CDR2 is YFSETQ. V lost 5 bases, J lost 2 bases, and 4 bases stayed unmatched. CDR3 coding DNA: TGCGCCAGCAGACCAGACAGGGGCAATCAGCCCCAGCATTTT. Translation gives CASRPDRGNQPQHF.

The rearrangement links TRBV6-1 to TRBJ1-1; 7 positions match TRBD1. Germline-derived CDR1 and CDR2 are MNHNS and SASEGT. V was pared by 8 bases and J by 5 bases, with 8 bases of the junction left unmatched. The CDR3 runs to 13 residues. CDR3 sequence: CASGSGGRTEAFF. The CDR3 DNA sequence: TGTGCCAGCGGTTCAGGGGGACGAACTGAAGCTTTCTTT.

V gene TRBV7-3 combines with J gene TRBJ1-2; D ambiguous. Per germline, CDR1 SGHTA and CDR2 FQGTGA. This CDR3 is 11 amino acids long. Trimming left V 1 base short and J 8 bases short, with 5 bases between. The CDR3 DNA is TGTGCCAGCAGCTTAAGACTCGGCTACACCTTC. This translates into CASSLRLGYTF.

This chain links TRBV28 with TRBJ1-4; no reliable D call. V dropped 5 bases and J dropped 6 bases, with 16 bases sitting between them. The CDR3 extends over 15 amino acids. Germline CDR1 and CDR2: MDHEN and SYDVKM. In DNA form, the CDR3 reads TGTGCCAGCAGTCCCTCGCGGGGTTGGGATGAAAAACTGTTTTTT. Its protein product is CASSPSRGWDEKLFF.

The chain uses TRBV19 and TRBJ1-5; D uncertain. This CDR3 contains 15 residues. V dropped 8 bases and J dropped 2 bases, with 16 bases sitting between them. Germline V gives CDR1 LNHDA, CDR2 SQIVND (reference sequence). CDR3 DNA sequence: TGTGCCAGTGTAGAATCCCTGCACGGCAATCAGCCCCAGCATTTT. Translated, it gives CASVESLHGNQPQHF.

V gene TRBV6-6 combines with J gene TRBJ2-3, with 8 bases fitting TRBD1. This CDR3 comprises 16 residues. V dropped 1 base and J dropped 5; count of bases not matched to a gene: 8. Germline CDR1 and CDR2: MNHNY and SVGAGI (reference sequence). The CDR3 nucleotides are TGTGCCAGCAGTTACTGGGCAGGGGGCTTGGGAGATACGCAGTATTTT. Translation: CASSYWAGGLGDTQYF.

The rearrangement joins TRBV14 to TRBJ2-3; no definite D call. Germline V CDR1 and CDR2: SGHDN, FVKESK. The CDR3 sequence is 12 residues long. Trimming took 5 bases from V and 10 from J, leaving 13 bases between them. The CDR3 is CASSLSEGPQYF. CDR3 DNA sequence: TGTGCCAGCAGCTTGTCGGAAGGGCCGCAGTATTTT.

This clone was observed a single time. The rearrangement links TRBV28 to TRBJ1-4; 7 bases are shared with TRBD1. V lost 1 base and J lost 3; bases outside the gene matches: 11. Germline V gene lookup returns CDR1 MDHEN and CDR2 SYDVKM. This CDR3 is built from 18 residues. The CDR3 sequence: CASSLFRITGVPNEKLFF. The DNA of the CDR3 is TGTGCCAGCAGTTTATTCCGTATAACAGGGGTACCTAATGAAAAACTGTTTTTT.

The count of this clone is one. Only one base separates this from a far larger clonotype, so it likely reflects a read error. The chain carries TRBV27 and TRBJ2-7; 11 bases match TRBD1. This CDR3 has 14 residues. The junction had 3 bases not matched to a gene; V was cut back by 6 bases and J by 2 bases. CDR1 MNHEY and CDR2 SMNVEV come from the germline V gene (reference sequence). The CDR3 region has the DNA TGTGCCAGCAGCCCGGACAGGGGGCCCTACGAGCAGTACTTC. It specifies CASSPDRGPYEQYF.

This chain uses TRBV2 with TRBJ2-7; 14 bases align to TRBD2. Trimming removed 5 bases from V and 6 bases from J; junction bases left unmatched: 6. The CDR3 loop spans 15 amino acids. Germline assignment: CDR1 SNHLY and CDR2 FYNNEI. The CDR3: CASSKTSGRDIEQYF. The CDR3 DNA reads TGTGCCAGCAGTAAGACTAGCGGGAGGGATATCGAGCAGTACTTC.

The V gene is TRBV9, the J gene TRBJ2-3; 8 nucleotides agree with TRBD1. The CDR3 has 15 amino acids. Losses at the gene ends were 1 base for V and 4 bases for J; bases not matched to a gene: 5. Per germline, CDR1 SGDLS and CDR2 YYNGEE. Here the CDR3 reads CASSVQGAGPDTQYF. The CDR3 coding sequence is TGTGCCAGCAGCGTACAGGGGGCGGGCCCAGATACGCAGTATTTT.

The J gene is TRBJ2-5, the V gene TRBV14, with D possibly TRBD2 on 5 matching bases. Germline V lookup: CDR1 SGHDN, CDR2 FVKESK. The CDR3 extends over 11 amino acids. Trimming removed 5 bases from V and 5 bases from J, with 6 bases in between. The CDR3 DNA reads as TGTGCCAGCAGCACGGGGGAGACCCAGTACTTC. As protein: CASSTGETQYF.

This rearrangement joins TRBV2 to TRBJ2-7, with 7 nucleotides matching TRBD1. This CDR3 is 13 amino acids long. After removal of 7 bases from V and 7 bases from J, the junction contained 10 bases not matched to a gene. CDR1 and CDR2 from the germline V gene are SNHLY and FYNNEI. This CDR3 reads CASTEQGTREQYF. The CDR3 nucleotides are TGTGCCAGCACGGAACAGGGGACGAGGGAGCAGTACTTC.

Regarding this clone: Other DNA sequences from this sample encode an identical CDR3 as well. This chain joins TRBV5-1 and TRBJ2-1, with 10 bases identical to TRBD2. V was pared by 1 base and J by 2 bases, with 0 bases of the junction left unmatched. The germline gives CDR1 SGHRS, CDR2 YFSETQ. This CDR3 has 15 amino acids. The DNA for the CDR3 is TGCGCCAGCAGCTTGCTAGCGGGGGCCTACAATGAGCAGTTCTTC. Protein sequence: CASSLLAGAYNEQFF.

The rearrangement joins TRBV29-1 to TRBJ2-1; unclear D gene. This CDR3 spans 11 amino acids. In germline, CDR1 is SQVTM, CDR2 ANQGSEA. V was shortened by 1 base and J by 12 bases, with 10 bases between the two germline ends. The CDR3 nucleotides read TGCAGCGTTGAAGGGATAGGAAGGCAGTTCTTC. Its translation: CSVEGIGRQFF.